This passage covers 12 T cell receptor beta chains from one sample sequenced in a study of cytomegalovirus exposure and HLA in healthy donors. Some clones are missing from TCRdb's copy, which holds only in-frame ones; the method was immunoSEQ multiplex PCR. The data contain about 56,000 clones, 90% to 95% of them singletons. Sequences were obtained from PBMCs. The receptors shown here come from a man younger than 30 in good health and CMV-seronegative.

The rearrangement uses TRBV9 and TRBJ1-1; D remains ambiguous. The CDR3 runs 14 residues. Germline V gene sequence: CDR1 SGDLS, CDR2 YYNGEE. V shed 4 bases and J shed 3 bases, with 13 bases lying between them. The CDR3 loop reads CASSPREGHTEAFF. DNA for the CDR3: TGTGCCAGCAGCCCCCGTGAGGGCCACACTGAAGCTTTCTTT.

This CDR3 reads CSVARTGTVSPGLEQYF. In nucleotides, the CDR3 is TGCAGCGTTGCCCGGACCGGGACGGTCAGTCCGGGACTCGAGCAGTACTTC. This rearrangement joins TRBV29-1 to TRBJ2-7; tentatively, D is TRBD2 (6 bases). Trimming took 4 bases from V and 6 from J, leaving 28 bases between them. In germline, CDR1 is SQVTM, CDR2 ANQGSEA. The CDR3 is 17 amino acids.

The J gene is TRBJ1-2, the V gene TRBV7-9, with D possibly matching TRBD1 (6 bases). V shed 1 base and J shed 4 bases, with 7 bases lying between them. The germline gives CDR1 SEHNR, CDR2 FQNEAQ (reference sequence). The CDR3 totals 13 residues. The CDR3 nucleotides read TGTGCCAGCAGCTTAGGGACAGCCTATGGCTACACCTTC. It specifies CASSLGTAYGYTF.

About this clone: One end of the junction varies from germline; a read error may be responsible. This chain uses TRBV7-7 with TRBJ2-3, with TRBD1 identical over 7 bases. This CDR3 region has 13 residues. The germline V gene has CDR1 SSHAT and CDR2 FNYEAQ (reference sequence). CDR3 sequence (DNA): TGTGCTAGCAGCCCAGGGACAGAGGATACGCAGTATTTT. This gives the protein CASSPGTEDTQYF.

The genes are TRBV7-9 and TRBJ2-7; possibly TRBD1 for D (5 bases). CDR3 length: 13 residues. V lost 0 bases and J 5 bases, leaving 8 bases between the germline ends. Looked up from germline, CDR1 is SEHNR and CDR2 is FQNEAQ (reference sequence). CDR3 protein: CASSLAPGNEQYF. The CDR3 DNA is TGTGCCAGCAGCTTAGCCCCAGGGAACGAGCAGTACTTC. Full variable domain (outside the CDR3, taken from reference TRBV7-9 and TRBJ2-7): DTGVSQNPRHKITKRGQNVTFRCDPISEHNRLYWYRQTLGQGPEFLTYFQNEAQLEKSRLLSDRFSAERPKGSFSTLEIQRTEQGDSAMYLCASSLAPGNEQYFGPGTRLTVT.

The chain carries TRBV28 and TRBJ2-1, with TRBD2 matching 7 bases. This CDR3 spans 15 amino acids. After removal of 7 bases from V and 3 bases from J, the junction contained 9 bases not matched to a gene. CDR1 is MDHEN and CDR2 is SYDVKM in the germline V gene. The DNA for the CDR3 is TGTGCCAGCAAGGCCGGGGACTACTACTACAATGAGCAGTTCTTC. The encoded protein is CASKAGDYYYNEQFF.

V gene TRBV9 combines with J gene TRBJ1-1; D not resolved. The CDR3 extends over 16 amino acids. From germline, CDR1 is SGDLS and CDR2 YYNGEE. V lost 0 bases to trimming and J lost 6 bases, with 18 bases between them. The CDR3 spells CASSVGSDGVIAEAFF. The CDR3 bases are TGTGCCAGCAGCGTAGGCTCCGACGGAGTGATTGCTGAAGCTTTCTTT.

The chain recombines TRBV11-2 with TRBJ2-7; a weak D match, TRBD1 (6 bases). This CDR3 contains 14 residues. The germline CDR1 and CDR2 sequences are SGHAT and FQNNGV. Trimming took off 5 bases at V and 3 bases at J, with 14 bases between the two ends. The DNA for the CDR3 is TGTGCCAGCAGCCGTCTACAGGGTCTCTACGAGCAGTACTTC. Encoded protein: CASSRLQGLYEQYF.

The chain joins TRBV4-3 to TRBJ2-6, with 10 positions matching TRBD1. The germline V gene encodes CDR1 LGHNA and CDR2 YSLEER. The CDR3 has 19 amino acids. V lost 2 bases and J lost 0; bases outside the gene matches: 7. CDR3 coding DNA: TGCGCCAGCAGCCAACTTGCGGGACAGGGGACCTCTGGGGCCAACGTCCTGACTTTC. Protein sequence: CASSQLAGQGTSGANVLTF.

CDR3 amino acids: CASSYSPLQGSEQYF. The CDR3 bases are TGTGCCAGCAGTTACTCTCCATTGCAGGGTAGCGAGCAGTACTTC. The rearrangement joins TRBV6-5 to TRBJ2-7; maybe TRBD1 (5 bases). Per germline, CDR1 MNHEY and CDR2 SVGAGI. Trimming shortened V by 0 bases and J by 6 bases, and 15 bases separated the two germline ends. The CDR3 has 15 amino acids.

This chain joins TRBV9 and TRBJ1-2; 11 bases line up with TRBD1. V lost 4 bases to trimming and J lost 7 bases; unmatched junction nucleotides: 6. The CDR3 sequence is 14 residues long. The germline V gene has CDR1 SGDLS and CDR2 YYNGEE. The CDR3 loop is CASSSGGQGAGYTF. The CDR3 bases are TGTGCCAGCAGCTCAGGCGGACAGGGGGCTGGCTACACCTTC.

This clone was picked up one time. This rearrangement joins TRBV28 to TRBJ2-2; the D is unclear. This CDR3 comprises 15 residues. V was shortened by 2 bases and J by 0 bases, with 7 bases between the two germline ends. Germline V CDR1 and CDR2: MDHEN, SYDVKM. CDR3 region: CASSLKATNTGELFF. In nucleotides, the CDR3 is TGTGCCAGCAGTTTAAAAGCGACGAACACCGGGGAGCTGTTTTTT.